This T cell receptor beta chain is drawn from a study of cytomegalovirus exposure and HLA in healthy donors. This clone was counted once. Between the trimmed V and J ends, which lost 0 bases and 1 base, there was a span of 11 bases. CDR3 length equals 16 residues. CDR1 is SGHDT, CDR2 YYEEEE, per germline. PCR primers comprised 60 Vbeta and 13 Jbeta primers. Sequencing was performed with immunoSEQ multiplex PCR; in TCRdb, only in-frame clones are kept and a portion is missing. The repertoire holds some 150,000 clones, with over 60% as singletons. The chain employs TRBV5-6 and TRBJ1-3; tentative D call: TRBD1 (5 bases). Sequencing was carried out using PBMCs. The source is a man aged 35 to 55 in good health and CMV-seropositive. CDR3 region: CASSLGQGVSGNTIYF. CDR3 sequence (DNA): TGTGCCAGCAGCTTGGGGCAGGGTGTTTCTGGAAACACCATATATTTT.